This T cell receptor beta chain was observed in a study of blood T cell repertoires in COVID-19 (dated by TCRdb to between 2020 and 2021). General notes on the study: The collaborator samples originated in the United States, Italy and Spain and spanned the acute and convalescent phases of COVID-19. The material from the prospective study consisted of cDNA or gDNA derived from T cells, B-cell-depleted T cells, or PBMCs. The dataset comprised deeply sampled blood TCRbeta repertoires from subjects exposed to, actively infected with, or recovered from COVID-19. The repertoires were released in a freely available public database meant as a resource for research on the immune response to SARS-CoV-2. The samples were drawn from two sources: the first 160 participants of the ongoing ImmuneRACE study, and fewer than 1,500 subjects contributed by 6 global collaborators. The sample metadata nearly always contained a de-identified subject ID, COVID-19 status, age in years and sex. Where available, HLA class I and class II types were taken from metadata supplied by the sample provider and were not determined by assay-based typing.

A word on this clone: No antigen is known for it. No clone much larger than this one lies a single base away; base qualities are absent.

The CDR3 holds 17 amino acids from the cysteine to the phenylalanine. The only DNA kept is the CDR3, 51 bases in frame from the first base. Based on the germline V gene, the CDR1 and CDR2 sequences are SGHVS and FQNEAQ. V gives up 1 base and J gives up 5 bases, and the segment between their germline ends measures 20 bases. The collaborating institutions used their own protocols to collect whole blood in K2EDTA tubes. Collaborator samples were shipped for TCRbeta analysis as frozen whole blood, isolated PBMCs, or DNA extracted from either sample type. The investigation overall reported the following: The quantity of clinical and demographic metadata differed by source and by participant and was supplied without curation.

TCRbeta CDR3 regions were amplified from genomic DNA using the immunoSEQ Assay, a bias-controlled multiplex PCR. Per the original workflow: Within the assay, amplification of reference gene primers was used to estimate how many nucleated cells each sample contained. To quantify the absolute abundance of each unique TCRbeta CDR3 rearrangement, sequence reads were collapsed and filtered. For each sample, productive Simpson clonality was calculated as the square root of Simpson's diversity index over productive rearrangements. The table comes from immuneACCESS by way of TCRdb, which keeps in-frame sequences with V and J called. Part of the clones is missing from these tables; in studies checked, under half for an unresolved V gene and the rest for unknown reasons. From that table come the V and J calls and clone size; the DNA was used to work out D and trimming. The sample has roughly 14,000 clones on record, roughly 92% of them singletons. The ten largest clones add up to less than 8% of the sample.

Sequences were obtained from peripheral blood. The sequence is built from TRBV7-8 and TRBJ2-5, and perhaps TRBD2 as D gene, on 6 matching bases. This clonotype was sampled from a human donor with active COVID-19. The donor label of this sample is uncertain. CDR3 region: CASSLGGFRLRGETQYF. The DNA is as follows: TGTGCCAGCAGCTTAGGCGGGTTCAGACTACGGGGGGAGACCCAGTACTTC. The entire variable domain, with the stretches around the CDR3 drawn from the reference TRBV7-8 and TRBJ2-5 proteins, is GAGVSQSPRYKVAKRGQDVALRCDPISGHVSLFWYQQALGQGPEFLTYFQNEAQLDKSGLPSDRFFAERPEGSVSTLKIQRTQQEDSAVYLCASSLGGFRLRGETQYFGPGTRLLVL.